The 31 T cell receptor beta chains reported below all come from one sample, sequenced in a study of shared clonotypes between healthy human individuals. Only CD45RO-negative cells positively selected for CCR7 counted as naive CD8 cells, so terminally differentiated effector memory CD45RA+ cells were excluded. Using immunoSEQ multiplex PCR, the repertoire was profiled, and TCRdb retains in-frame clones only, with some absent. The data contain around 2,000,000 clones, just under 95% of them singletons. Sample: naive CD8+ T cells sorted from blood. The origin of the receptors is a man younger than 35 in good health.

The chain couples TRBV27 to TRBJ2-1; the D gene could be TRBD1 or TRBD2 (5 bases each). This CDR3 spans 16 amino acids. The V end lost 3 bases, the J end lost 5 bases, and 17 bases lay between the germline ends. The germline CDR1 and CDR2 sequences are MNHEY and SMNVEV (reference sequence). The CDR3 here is CASSLLGGYGHNEQFF. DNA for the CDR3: TGTGCCAGCAGTTTGCTTGGGGGTTACGGACACAATGAGCAGTTCTTC.

The CDR3 sequence: CASSLSPGSQETQYF. Here the CDR3 DNA reads TGTGCCAGCAGCCTATCCCCGGGATCGCAAGAGACCCAGTACTTC. J is TRBJ2-5 and V is TRBV6-5, with TRBD2 as a possible D gene (5 bases). V dropped 6 bases and J dropped 2 bases, with 16 bases sitting between them. The CDR3 contains 15 residues. Per the germline V gene, CDR1 is MNHEY and CDR2 is SVGAGI.

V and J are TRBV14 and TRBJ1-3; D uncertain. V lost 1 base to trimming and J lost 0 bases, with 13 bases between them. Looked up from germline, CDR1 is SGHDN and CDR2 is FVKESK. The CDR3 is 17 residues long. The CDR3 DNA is TGTGCCAGCAGCCAAGTAGAGGACGGTCTCTCTGGAAACACCATATATTTT. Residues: CASSQVEDGLSGNTIYF.

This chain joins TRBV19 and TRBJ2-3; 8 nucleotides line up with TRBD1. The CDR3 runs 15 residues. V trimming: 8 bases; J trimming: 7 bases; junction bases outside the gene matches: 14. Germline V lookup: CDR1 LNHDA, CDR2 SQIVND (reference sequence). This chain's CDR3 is CASHPDREGRNTQYF. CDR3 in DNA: TGTGCCAGTCACCCGGACAGGGAAGGGAGAAATACGCAGTATTTT. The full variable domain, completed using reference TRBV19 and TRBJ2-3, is DGGITQSPKYLFRKEGQNVTLSCEQNLNHDAMYWYRQDPGQGLRLIYYSQIVNDFQKGDIAEGYSVSREKKESFPLTVTSAQKNPTAFYLCASHPDREGRNTQYFGPGTRLTVL.

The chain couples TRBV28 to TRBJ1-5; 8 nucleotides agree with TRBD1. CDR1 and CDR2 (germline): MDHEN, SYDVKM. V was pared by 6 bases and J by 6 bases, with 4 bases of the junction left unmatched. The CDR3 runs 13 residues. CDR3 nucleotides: TGTGCCAGCAGCACGACAGGGGTTCAGCCCCAGCATTTT. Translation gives CASSTTGVQPQHF.

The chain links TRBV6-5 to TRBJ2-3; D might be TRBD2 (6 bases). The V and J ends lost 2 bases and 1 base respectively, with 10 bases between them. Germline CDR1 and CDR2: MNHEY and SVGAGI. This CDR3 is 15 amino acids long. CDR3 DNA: TGTGCCAGCAGTTACCAAGCGGGCGGCACAGATACGCAGTATTTT. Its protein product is CASSYQAGGTDTQYF.

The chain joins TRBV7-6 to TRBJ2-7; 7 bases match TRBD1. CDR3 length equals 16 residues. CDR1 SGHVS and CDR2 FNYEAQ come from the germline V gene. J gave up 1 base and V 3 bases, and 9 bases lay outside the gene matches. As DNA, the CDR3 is TGTGCCAGCAGCTTTGGCCCGGGACAGAGTTCCTACGAGCAGTACTTC. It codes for CASSFGPGQSSYEQYF.

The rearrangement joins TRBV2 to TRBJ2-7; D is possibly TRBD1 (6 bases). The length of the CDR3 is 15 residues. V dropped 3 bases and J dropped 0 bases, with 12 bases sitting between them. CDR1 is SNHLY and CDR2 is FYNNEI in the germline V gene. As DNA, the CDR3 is TGTGCCAGCAGTGAGTGGCAGGGGCACTCCTACGAGCAGTACTTC. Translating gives CASSEWQGHSYEQYF.

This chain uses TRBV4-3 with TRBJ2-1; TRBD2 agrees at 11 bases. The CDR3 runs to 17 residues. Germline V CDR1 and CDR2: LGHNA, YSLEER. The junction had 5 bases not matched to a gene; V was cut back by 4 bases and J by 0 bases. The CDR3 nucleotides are TGCGCCAGCAGCCTCGACACTAGCGGGAGCTCCTACAATGAGCAGTTCTTC. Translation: CASSLDTSGSSYNEQFF.

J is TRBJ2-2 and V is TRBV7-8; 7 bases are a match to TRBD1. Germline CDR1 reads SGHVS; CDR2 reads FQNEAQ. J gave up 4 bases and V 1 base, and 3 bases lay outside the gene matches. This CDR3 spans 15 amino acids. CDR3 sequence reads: CASSLEQGFTGELFF. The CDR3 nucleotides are TGTGCCAGCAGCTTAGAACAGGGGTTCACCGGGGAGCTGTTTTTT.

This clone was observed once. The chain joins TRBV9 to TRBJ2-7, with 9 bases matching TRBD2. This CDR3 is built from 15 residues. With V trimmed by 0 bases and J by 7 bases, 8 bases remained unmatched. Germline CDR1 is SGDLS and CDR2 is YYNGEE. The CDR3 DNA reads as TGTGCCAGCAGCGTAGGATTAGCGGGGGCACTTGAGCAGTACTTC. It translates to CASSVGLAGALEQYF. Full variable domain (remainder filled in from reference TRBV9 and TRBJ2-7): DSGVTQTPKHLITATGQRVTLRCSPRSGDLSVYWYQQSLDQGLQFLIQYYNGEERAKGNILERFSAQQFPDLHSELNLSSLELGDSALYFCASSVGLAGALEQYFGPGTRLTVT.

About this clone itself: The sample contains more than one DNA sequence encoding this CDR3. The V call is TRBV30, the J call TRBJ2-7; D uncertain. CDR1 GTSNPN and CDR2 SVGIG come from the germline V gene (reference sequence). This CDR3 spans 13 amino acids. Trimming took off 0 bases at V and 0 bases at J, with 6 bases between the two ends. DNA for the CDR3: TGTGCCTGGAGTGTACACAGCTCCTACGAGCAGTACTTC. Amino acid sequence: CAWSVHSSYEQYF.

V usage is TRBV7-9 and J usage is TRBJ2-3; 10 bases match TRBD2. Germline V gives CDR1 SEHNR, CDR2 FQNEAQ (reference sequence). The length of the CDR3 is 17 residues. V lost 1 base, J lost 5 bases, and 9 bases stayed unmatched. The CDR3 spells CASSLDTSGIFRDTQYF. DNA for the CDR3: TGTGCCAGCAGCTTAGATACTAGCGGGATCTTTCGAGATACGCAGTATTTT.

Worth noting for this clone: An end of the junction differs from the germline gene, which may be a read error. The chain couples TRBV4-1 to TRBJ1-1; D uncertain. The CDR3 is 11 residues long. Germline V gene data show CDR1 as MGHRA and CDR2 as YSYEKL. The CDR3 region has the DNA TGCGCCAGCAGCCAAGGGAACGAGAACCTCTTT. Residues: CASSQGNENLF.

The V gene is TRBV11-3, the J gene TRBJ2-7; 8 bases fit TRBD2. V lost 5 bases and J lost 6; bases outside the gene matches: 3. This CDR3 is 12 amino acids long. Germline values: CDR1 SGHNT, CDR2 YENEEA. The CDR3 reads CASSPGGVEQYF. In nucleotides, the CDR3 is TGTGCCAGCAGCCCCGGGGGGGTCGAGCAGTACTTC.

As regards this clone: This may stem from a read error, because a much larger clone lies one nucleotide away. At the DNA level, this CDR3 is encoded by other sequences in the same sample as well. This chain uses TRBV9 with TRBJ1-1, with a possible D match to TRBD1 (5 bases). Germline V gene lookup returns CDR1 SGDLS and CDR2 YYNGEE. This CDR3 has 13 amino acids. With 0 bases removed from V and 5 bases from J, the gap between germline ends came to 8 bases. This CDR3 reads CASSVGGATEAFF. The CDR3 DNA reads TGTGCCAGCAGCGTAGGAGGGGCAACTGAAGCTTTCTTT.

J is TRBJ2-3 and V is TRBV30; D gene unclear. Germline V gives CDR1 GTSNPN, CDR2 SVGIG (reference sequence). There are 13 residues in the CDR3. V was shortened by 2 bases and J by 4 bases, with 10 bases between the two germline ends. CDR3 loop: CAWSPISPDTQYF. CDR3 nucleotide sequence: TGTGCCTGGAGTCCAATTAGCCCAGATACGCAGTATTTT.

CDR3 in DNA: TGTGCCAGCAGCTTAGTTCAGGGTGGATTAAACACTGAAGCTTTCTTT. Amino acids: CASSLVQGGLNTEAFF. The chain joins TRBV5-6 to TRBJ1-1, with D possibly matching TRBD1 (5 bases). This CDR3 comprises 16 residues. Trimming pared 2 bases from V and 2 bases from J, leaving 16 bases between. Looked up from germline, CDR1 is SGHDT and CDR2 is YYEEEE.

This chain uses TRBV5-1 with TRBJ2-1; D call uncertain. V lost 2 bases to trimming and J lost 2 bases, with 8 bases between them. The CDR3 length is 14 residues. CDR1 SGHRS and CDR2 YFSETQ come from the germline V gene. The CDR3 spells CASSFSSPYNEQFF. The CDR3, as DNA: TGCGCCAGCAGCTTTAGCAGTCCCTACAATGAGCAGTTCTTC.

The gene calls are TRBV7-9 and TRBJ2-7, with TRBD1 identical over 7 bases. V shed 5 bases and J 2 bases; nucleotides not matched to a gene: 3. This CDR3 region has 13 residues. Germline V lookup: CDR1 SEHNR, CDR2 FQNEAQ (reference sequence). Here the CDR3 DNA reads TGTGCCAGCAGCCACACAGGGGCCTACGAGCAGTACTTC. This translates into CASSHTGAYEQYF.

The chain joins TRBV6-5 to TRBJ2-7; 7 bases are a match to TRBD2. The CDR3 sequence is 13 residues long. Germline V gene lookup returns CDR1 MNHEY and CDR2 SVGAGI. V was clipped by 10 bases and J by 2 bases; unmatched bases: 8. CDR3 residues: CATGLGRAYEQYF. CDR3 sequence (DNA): TGTGCCACAGGTTTAGGGAGGGCCTACGAGCAGTACTTC.

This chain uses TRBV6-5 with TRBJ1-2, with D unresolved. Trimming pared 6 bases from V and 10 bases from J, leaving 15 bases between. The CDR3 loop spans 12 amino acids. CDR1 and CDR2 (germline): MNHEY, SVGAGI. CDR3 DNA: TGTGCCAGCAGCGGGTTTCCCGGAGCCTACACCTTC. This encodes CASSGFPGAYTF.

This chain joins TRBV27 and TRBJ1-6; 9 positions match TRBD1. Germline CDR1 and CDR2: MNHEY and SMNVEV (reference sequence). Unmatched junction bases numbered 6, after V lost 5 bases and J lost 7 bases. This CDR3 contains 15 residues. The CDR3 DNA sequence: TGTGCCAGCAGTCCGGGGACAGGGAAGAATTCACCCCTCCACTTT. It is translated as CASSPGTGKNSPLHF.

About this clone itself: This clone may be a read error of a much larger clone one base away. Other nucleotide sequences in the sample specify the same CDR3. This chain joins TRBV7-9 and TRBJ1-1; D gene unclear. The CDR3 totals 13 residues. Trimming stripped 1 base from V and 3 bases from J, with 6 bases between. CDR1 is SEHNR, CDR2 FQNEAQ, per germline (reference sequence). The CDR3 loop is CASSLGGDTEAFF. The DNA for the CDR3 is TGTGCCAGCAGCTTAGGGGGAGACACTGAAGCTTTCTTT.

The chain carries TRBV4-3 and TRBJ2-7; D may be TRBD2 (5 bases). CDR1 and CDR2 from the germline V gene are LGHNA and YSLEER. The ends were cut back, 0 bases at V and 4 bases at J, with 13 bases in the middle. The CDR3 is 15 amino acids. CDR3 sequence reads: CASSQDRGPLYEQYF. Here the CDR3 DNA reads TGCGCCAGCAGCCAAGATAGAGGGCCTCTGTACGAGCAGTACTTC.

CDR3 in amino acids: CATRTYNEQFF. CDR3 sequence (DNA): TGCGCCACAAGGACCTACAATGAGCAGTTCTTC. The chain employs TRBV5-1 and TRBJ2-1; D gene uncertain. Germline CDR1 reads SGHRS; CDR2 reads YFSETQ. This CDR3 region has 11 residues. V was trimmed by 9 bases and J by 2 bases, leaving 6 bases between them.

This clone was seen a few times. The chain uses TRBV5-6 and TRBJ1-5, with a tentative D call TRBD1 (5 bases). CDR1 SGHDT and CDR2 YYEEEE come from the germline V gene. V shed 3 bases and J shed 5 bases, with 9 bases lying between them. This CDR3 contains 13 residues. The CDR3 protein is CASSSGGDQPQHF. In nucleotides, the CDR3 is TGTGCCAGCAGCTCCGGGGGAGATCAGCCCCAGCATTTT.

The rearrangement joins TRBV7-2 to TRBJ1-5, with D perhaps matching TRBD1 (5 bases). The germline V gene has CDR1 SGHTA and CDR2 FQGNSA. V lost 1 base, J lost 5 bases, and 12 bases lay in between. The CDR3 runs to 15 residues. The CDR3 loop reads CASSLGGQGHQPQHF. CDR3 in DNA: TGTGCCAGCAGCTTAGGGGGCCAGGGCCATCAGCCCCAGCATTTT.

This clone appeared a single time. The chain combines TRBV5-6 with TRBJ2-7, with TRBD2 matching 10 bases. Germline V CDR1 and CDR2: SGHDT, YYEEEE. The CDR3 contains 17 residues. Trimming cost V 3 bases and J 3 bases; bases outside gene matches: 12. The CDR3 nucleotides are TGTGCCAGCAGCTCGCGACCCGGGACTAGCGAGAGCTACGAGCAGTACTTC. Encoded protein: CASSSRPGTSESYEQYF.

For the CDR3, the DNA is TGTGCCAGTAGTATACCAGGTTTGCCTGAAAAACTGTTTTTT. This translates into CASSIPGLPEKLFF. V and J are TRBV19 and TRBJ1-4; D is uncertain. The V gene's germline CDR1 is LNHDA and CDR2 SQIVND (reference sequence). V was clipped by 2 bases and J by 7 bases, with 11 bases between them. This CDR3 region has 14 residues.

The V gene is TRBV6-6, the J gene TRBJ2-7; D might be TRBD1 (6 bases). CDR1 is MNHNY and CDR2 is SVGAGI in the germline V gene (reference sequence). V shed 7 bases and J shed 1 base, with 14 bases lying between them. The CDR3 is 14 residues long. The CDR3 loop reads CASTVSDSSYEQYF. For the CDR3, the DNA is TGTGCCAGCACCGTATCGGACAGTTCCTACGAGCAGTACTTC.